These 19 T cell receptor beta chains came from one sample sequenced in a study of T cell changes during pregnancy in multiple sclerosis. Here immunoSEQ multiplex PCR was the method, and the copy in TCRdb shows in-frame clones only, minus some. Seen here are some 87,000 clones, 85% to 95% observed once, and the top ten hold around 0.2%. Sequenced material: CD4+ T cells from peripheral blood mononuclear cells, taken before pregnancy. Every receptor here comes from a female donor with multiple sclerosis, enrolled in a pregnancy study.

The chain carries TRBV5-1 and TRBJ1-6; weak D call: TRBD1 (6 bases). This CDR3 is 14 amino acids long. The V end was cut by 5 bases, the J end by 8 bases, with 14 bases between. Germline CDR1 SGHRS, CDR2 YFSETQ. The CDR3 region is CASSSGTLHSPLHF. The CDR3 DNA reads TGCGCCAGCAGTTCCGGGACACTTCATTCACCCCTCCACTTT.

The rearrangement joins TRBV9 to TRBJ1-1; TRBD1 aligns across 10 bases. CDR1 is SGDLS and CDR2 is YYNGEE in the germline V gene. The CDR3 runs to 15 residues. The J segment lost 6 bases and the V segment lost 4 bases, leaving 9 bases of the junction unmatched. This chain's CDR3 is CASSRTGGPGPEAFF. The CDR3 coding sequence is TGTGCCAGCAGCCGGACAGGGGGGCCGGGGCCTGAAGCTTTCTTT. Looking up the rest from reference TRBV9 and TRBJ1-1 gives the full variable domain: DSGVTQTPKHLITATGQRVTLRCSPRSGDLSVYWYQQSLDQGLQFLIQYYNGEERAKGNILERFSAQQFPDLHSELNLSSLELGDSALYFCASSRTGGPGPEAFFGQGTRLTVV.

The V call is TRBV5-1, the J call TRBJ2-3; a possible D gene is TRBD1 (5 bases). The ends were cut back, 1 base at V and 4 bases at J, with 10 bases in the middle. Germline V lookup: CDR1 SGHRS, CDR2 YFSETQ. The CDR3 is made up of 14 amino acids. CDR3 sequence (DNA): TGCGCCAGCAGCTTGCCCAGGGCAGCAGATACGCAGTATTTT. Translating gives CASSLPRAADTQYF.

The chain employs TRBV7-3 and TRBJ2-2; no clear D gene. Germline loops: CDR1 SGHTA, CDR2 FQGTGA. Trimming shortened V by 6 bases and J by 4 bases, and 6 bases separated the two germline ends. CDR3 size: 12 residues. CDR3 bases: TGTGCCAGCAGTACATCCACCGGGGAGCTGTTTTTT. Translation gives CASSTSTGELFF. The complete variable domain, with remaining parts taken from reference TRBV7-3 and TRBJ2-2, reads GAGVSQTPSNKVTEKGKYVELRCDPISGHTALYWYRQSLGQGPEFLIYFQGTGAADDSGLPNDRFFAVRPEGSVSTLKIQRTERGDSAVYLCASSTSTGELFFGEGSRLTVL.

V usage is TRBV7-9 and J usage is TRBJ2-2, with D perhaps matching TRBD2 (5 bases). The CDR3 runs 15 residues. Trimming took off 3 bases at V and 0 bases at J, with 8 bases between the two ends. CDR1 and CDR2 from the germline V gene are SEHNR and FQNEAQ (reference sequence). The CDR3 here is CASSFLGANTGELFF. CDR3 DNA sequence: TGTGCCAGCAGCTTCCTCGGGGCGAACACCGGGGAGCTGTTTTTT.

This rearrangement joins TRBV4-1 to TRBJ2-3; 9 nucleotides match TRBD2. Germline CDR1 MGHRA, CDR2 YSYEKL. The CDR3 runs 16 residues. The ends lost 1 base at V and 3 bases at J; junction bases unmatched: 5. The CDR3 nucleotides are TGCGCCAGCAGCCAAGTTAGGCGGGGGGGGACAGATACGCAGTATTTT. It codes for CASSQVRRGGTDTQYF.

For the CDR3, the DNA is TGTGCCAGCAGCCCCTTAGGGGCCACAGATACGCAGTATTTT. It translates to CASSPLGATDTQYF. This chain joins TRBV7-3 and TRBJ2-3; perhaps TRBD1 as D (5 bases). V shed 5 bases and J shed 2 bases, with 11 bases lying between them. Germline V CDR1 and CDR2: SGHTA, FQGTGA. This CDR3 has 14 residues.

The V call is TRBV7-9, the J call TRBJ2-1, with D perhaps TRBD2 (6 bases). Germline CDR1 and CDR2: SEHNR and FQNEAQ (reference sequence). V was cut by 0 bases and J by 15 bases, with 12 bases left in between. The CDR3 runs to 12 residues. CDR3 coding DNA: TGTGCCAGCAGCTTAGCGGGCTTCGGGGGGTTCTTC. Protein product: CASSLAGFGGFF.

The rearrangement uses TRBV10-1 and TRBJ1-4; 7 bases align to TRBD1. The germline V gene has CDR1 WNHNN and CDR2 SYGVQD (reference sequence). V lost 7 bases to trimming and J lost 4 bases; unmatched junction nucleotides: 9. The CDR3 has 15 residues. The CDR3 loop reads CASMEDRARNEKLFF. CDR3 nucleotide sequence: TGCGCCAGCATGGAAGACAGGGCCCGTAATGAAAAACTGTTTTTT.

The rearrangement joins TRBV6-5 to TRBJ2-1; D call uncertain. CDR1 is MNHEY and CDR2 is SVGAGI in the germline V gene. The CDR3 runs 13 residues. V was clipped by 2 bases and J by 4 bases, with 6 bases between them. The CDR3 spells CASSYRTYNEQFF. The DNA for the CDR3 is TGTGCCAGCAGTTACCGAACATACAATGAGCAGTTCTTC.

The CDR3 here is CASSRQGVNEQFF. The CDR3 DNA is TGTGCCAGCAGCCGACAGGGGGTTAATGAGCAGTTCTTC. The chain links TRBV14 to TRBJ2-1; 9 nucleotides agree with TRBD1. The CDR3 runs to 13 residues. Germline V CDR1 and CDR2: SGHDN, FVKESK. V trimming: 4 bases; J trimming: 7 bases; junction bases outside the gene matches: 2. The full variable domain, its missing parts supplied by reference TRBV14 and TRBJ2-1, is EAGVTQFPSHSVIEKGQTVTLRCDPISGHDNLYWYRRVMGKEIKFLLHFVKESKQDESGMPNNRFLAERTGGTYSTLKVQPAELEDSGVYFCASSRQGVNEQFFGPGTRLTVL.

This clone was seen only once. The CDR3 reads CASSIASGGELDTQYF. The CDR3 nucleotides read TGTGCCAGCAGCATCGCTAGCGGGGGGGAGCTAGATACGCAGTATTTT. This sequence joins TRBV7-6 and TRBJ2-3; 12 nucleotides line up with TRBD2. V shed 5 bases and J 5 bases; nucleotides not matched to a gene: 8. This CDR3 is 16 amino acids long. Per the germline V gene, CDR1 is SGHVS and CDR2 is FNYEAQ.

The sample holds one count of this clone. CDR3 coding DNA: TGCGCCAGCAGCTTCCTTCCCAAGAGCCGGGGGAGTGCAGATACGCAGTATTTT. It is translated as CASSFLPKSRGSADTQYF. This chain links TRBV5-1 with TRBJ2-3; possible D gene TRBD2, 6 bases. The CDR3 loop spans 18 amino acids. CDR1 is SGHRS and CDR2 is YFSETQ in the germline V gene. V was shortened by 2 bases and J by 4 bases, with 23 bases between the two germline ends. The whole variable domain, remainder taken from reference TRBV5-1 and TRBJ2-3, is KAGVTQTPRYLIKTRGQQVTLSCSPISGHRSVSWYQQTPGQGLQFLFEYFSETQRNKGNFPGRFSGRQFSNSRSEMNVSTLELGDSALYLCASSFLPKSRGSADTQYFGPGTRLTVL.

The chain has TRBV6-1 and TRBJ2-1, with TRBD2 as a possible D gene (5 bases). Trimming pared 3 bases from V and 4 bases from J, leaving 10 bases between. The length of the CDR3 is 14 residues. Germline CDR1 is MNHNS and CDR2 is SASEGT. The CDR3 sequence is CASSEEDHYNEQFF. CDR3 coding DNA: TGTGCCAGCAGTGAGGAGGATCATTACAATGAGCAGTTCTTC.

This chain uses TRBV30 with TRBJ2-7, with a possible D match to TRBD1 (5 bases). V was pared by 5 bases and J by 4 bases, with 6 bases between. The CDR3 sequence is 10 residues long. Germline loops: CDR1 GTSNPN, CDR2 SVGIG (reference sequence). CDR3 nucleotide sequence: TGTGCCTGGCAGGGTTACGAGCAGTACTTC. It codes for CAWQGYEQYF.

The count of this clone is one. The genes are TRBV7-2 and TRBJ1-3, with 8 bases matching TRBD1. V shed 5 bases, J shed 2 bases, and the junction held 2 bases outside the gene matches. This CDR3 contains 14 residues. Germline CDR1 is SGHTA and CDR2 is FQGNSA. CDR3 in DNA: TGTGCCAGCAGCCAGGGGGCCCCTGGAAACACCATATATTTT. This translates into CASSQGAPGNTIYF.

This clone appeared a few times. This chain links TRBV29-1 with TRBJ1-1, with 11 bases matching TRBD1. Germline loops: CDR1 SQVTM, CDR2 ANQGSEA. Losses at the gene ends were 1 base for V and 4 bases for J; bases not matched to a gene: 5. This CDR3 is 15 amino acids long. CDR3 in amino acids: CSVEGTGGSGTEAFF. CDR3 DNA sequence: TGCAGCGTTGAAGGGACAGGGGGCTCTGGCACTGAAGCTTTCTTT.

This clone was recorded only once. The J gene is TRBJ1-1, the V gene TRBV5-4; D remains ambiguous. Germline V gene data show CDR1 as SGHNT and CDR2 as YYREEE (reference sequence). V was pared by 3 bases and J by 3 bases, with 12 bases between. This CDR3 contains 14 residues. CDR3 nucleotide sequence: TGTGCCAGCAGCTCCATAAAGGGAGACACTGAAGCTTTCTTT. Translated: CASSSIKGDTEAFF.

The chain couples TRBV27 to TRBJ2-3; 12 nucleotides match TRBD2. The CDR3 sequence is 15 residues long. CDR1 and CDR2 (germline): MNHEY, SMNVEV (reference sequence). V shed 5 bases, J shed 6 bases, and the junction held 6 bases outside the gene matches. CDR3 coding DNA: TGTGCCAGCAGTCACAGACTAGCGGGAGCGGATACGCAGTATTTT. Its protein is CASSHRLAGADTQYF.